This section outlines one T cell receptor (beta chain) sequence together with its context. Its antigen is undetermined. The data were obtained in a study of T cell responses to AZD1222 COVID-19 vaccine. Broader study findings: Clonal diversity was possibly underestimated, and white British individuals and females predominated among donors.

In germline, CDR1 is SQVTM, CDR2 ANQGSEA. The CDR3 loop spans 15 amino acids. The trim removed 6 bases at V and 9 bases at J, leaving 11 bases unmatched. The assay was immunoSEQ multiplex PCR, and TCRdb's table has in-frame clones only and misses some. The repertoire has some 110,000 clones, about 87% of them found once; the top ten carry around 8.7%. This chain links TRBV29-1 with TRBJ2-1; 13 nucleotides agree with TRBD2. This TCR was recovered from an adult in good health. The specimen comprised peripheral blood, sampled on day 0 of AZD1222 vaccination. CDR3 region: CSVWTSGSGISEQFF. The CDR3, as DNA: TGCAGCGTCTGGACTAGCGGGAGTGGGATAAGTGAGCAGTTCTTC.